This record looks at one T cell receptor beta chain sequence and its context. This specimen comes from a study of blood T cell repertoires in COVID-19. CDR3 length: 17 amino acids. J gave up 1 base and V 4 bases, and 8 bases lay outside the gene matches. The V gene's germline CDR1 is SGHRS and CDR2 YFSETQ. Recruitment covered fewer than 25 US areas and drew participants whose ages spanned roughly 18 to 100 years. How the authors handled the data: Quantification of nucleated cells was approximated via reference gene primer amplification. The data were produced by immunoSEQ multiplex PCR, yet TCRdb's version contains in-frame clones alone and is incomplete. The V and J calls and clone size were taken over from that table, and D and trimming were inferred from the DNA. The sample has 400,000 or so clones, 90% seen once.

What was sequenced was PBMCs or T cells enriched from blood (not recorded which). This sequence originates from a man aged 18 to 29 who had recovered from COVID-19. The chain carries TRBV5-1 and TRBJ2-5, with 12 positions matching TRBD2. DNA of the CDR3: TGCGCCAGCAGCCCCCAGACTAGCGGGGGCATCCAAGAGACCCAGTACTTC. It translates to CASSPQTSGGIQETQYF.